Reported below is one TCR beta chain. Its antigen is still unknown. The entry originates in a study of OX40 agonist ivuxolimab in advanced cancers. Study at large: While on treatment, patients had intravenous ivuxolimab at 0.01 to 10 mg/kg every 2 weeks.

This CDR3 is built from 15 residues. Looked up from germline, CDR1 is SGHRS and CDR2 is YFSETQ. The ends were cut back, 0 bases at V and 5 bases at J, with 14 bases in the middle. General study points: The CD4+ and CD8+ T cells in the blood had expanded clonally by week 6 at 0.1 to 3.0 mg/kg. CD8+ T cells showed, on average, more clonal expansion than CD4+ cells.

Repertoires were generated with immunoSEQ multiplex PCR, while TCRdb's copy carries only in-frame clones and drops some. The table includes some 50,000 clones, around 87% detected once. Sequenced here: CD4+ or CD8+ T cells sorted from blood, sampled in a trial of the OX40 agonist ivuxolimab. The rearrangement joins TRBV5-1 to TRBJ2-5, with D uncertain. The receptor was derived from an adult with an advanced solid tumor such as melanoma, head and neck, liver or kidney cancer. Here the CDR3 DNA reads TGCGCCAGCAGCTTGGTGTATCGTTCTTCTGAGACCCAGTACTTC. Translation: CASSLVYRSSETQYF.